The source of this T cell receptor beta chain is a study of prognosis after radiotherapy for stage I lung cancer. This clonotype was observed at least ten times. The authors amplified TCR beta CDR3 from genomic DNA using two-round multiplex PCR. Round one of PCR was performed, and it used primers specific to each TRBV and TRBJ gene. In TCRdb, the multiplex PCR reads were re-called with MiXCR into one record per CDR3 protein. This repertoire shows approximately 28,000 distinct CDR3 sequences, around 30% found once; its top ten account for 30% to 40%. The CDR3 contains 16 residues. Germline values: CDR1 SEHNR, CDR2 FQNEAQ (reference sequence). V gave up 0 bases and J gave up 2 bases, with 13 bases separating them.

The sequenced sample was PBMCs, obtained before or after stereotactic body radiation therapy (not recorded which). The origin of this receptor is a donor over 45 with non-small cell lung cancer. The rearrangement links TRBV7-9 to TRBJ1-2; D is unclear. The CDR3 is CASSLALPAGNYGYTF. The CDR3 region has the DNA TGTGCCAGCAGCTTAGCGCTTCCCGCGGGGAACTATGGCTACACCTTC. The whole variable domain, filled in from reference TRBV7-9 and TRBJ1-2, reads DTGVSQNPRHKITKRGQNVTFRCDPISEHNRLYWYRQTLGQGPEFLTYFQNEAQLEKSRLLSDRFSAERPKGSFSTLEIQRTEQGDSAMYLCASSLALPAGNYGYTFGSGTRLTVV.